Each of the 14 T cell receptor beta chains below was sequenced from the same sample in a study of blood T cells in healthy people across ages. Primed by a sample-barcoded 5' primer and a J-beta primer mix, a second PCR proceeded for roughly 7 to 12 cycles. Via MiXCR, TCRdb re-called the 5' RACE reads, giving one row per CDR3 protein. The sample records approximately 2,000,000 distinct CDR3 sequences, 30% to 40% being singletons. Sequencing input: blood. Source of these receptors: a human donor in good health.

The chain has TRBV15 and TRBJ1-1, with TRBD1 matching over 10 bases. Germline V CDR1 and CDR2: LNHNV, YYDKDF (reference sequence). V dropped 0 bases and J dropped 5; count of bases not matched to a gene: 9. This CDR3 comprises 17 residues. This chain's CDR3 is CATSRDLPGQGNTEAFF. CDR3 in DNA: TGTGCCACCAGCAGAGATCTCCCGGGACAGGGGAATACTGAAGCTTTCTTT.

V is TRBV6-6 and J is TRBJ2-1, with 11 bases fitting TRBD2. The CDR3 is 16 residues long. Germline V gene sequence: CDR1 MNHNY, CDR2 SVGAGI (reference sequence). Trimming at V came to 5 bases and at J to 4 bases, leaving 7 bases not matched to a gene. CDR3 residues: CASSGRSGGEYNEQFF. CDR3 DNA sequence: TGTGCCAGCAGTGGCCGTAGCGGGGGGGAGTACAATGAGCAGTTCTTC.

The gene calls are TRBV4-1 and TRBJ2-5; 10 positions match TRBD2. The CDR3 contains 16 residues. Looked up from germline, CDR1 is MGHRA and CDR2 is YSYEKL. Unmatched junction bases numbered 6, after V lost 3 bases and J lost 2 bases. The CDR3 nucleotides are TGCGCCAGCAGCCAGACCGGACTAGCGGCTCAAGAGACCCAGTACTTC. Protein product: CASSQTGLAAQETQYF.

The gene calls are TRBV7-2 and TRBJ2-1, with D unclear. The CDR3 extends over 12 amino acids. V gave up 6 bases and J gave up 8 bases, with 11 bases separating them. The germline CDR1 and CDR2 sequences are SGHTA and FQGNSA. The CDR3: CASRVRSDEQFF. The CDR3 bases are TGTGCCAGCAGGGTTCGATCCGATGAGCAGTTCTTC. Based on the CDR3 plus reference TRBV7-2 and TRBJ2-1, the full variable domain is GAGVSQSPSNKVTEKGKDVELRCDPISGHTALYWYRQSLGQGLEFLIYFQGNSAPDKSGLPSDRFSAERTGGSVSTLTIQRTQQEDSAVYLCASRVRSDEQFFGPGTRLTVL.

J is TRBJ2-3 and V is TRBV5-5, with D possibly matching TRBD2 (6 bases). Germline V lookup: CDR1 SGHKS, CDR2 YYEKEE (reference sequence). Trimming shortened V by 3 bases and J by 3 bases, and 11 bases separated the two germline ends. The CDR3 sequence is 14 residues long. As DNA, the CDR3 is TGTGCCAGCAGCTCTGGGGGGTGGACAGATACGCAGTATTTT. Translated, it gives CASSSGGWTDTQYF.

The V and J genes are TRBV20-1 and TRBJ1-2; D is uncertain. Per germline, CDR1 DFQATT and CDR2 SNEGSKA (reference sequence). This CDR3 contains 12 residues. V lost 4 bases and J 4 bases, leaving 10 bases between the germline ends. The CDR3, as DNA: TGCAGTGCTACGAGTAGCGCCTATGGCTACACCTTC. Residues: CSATSSAYGYTF.

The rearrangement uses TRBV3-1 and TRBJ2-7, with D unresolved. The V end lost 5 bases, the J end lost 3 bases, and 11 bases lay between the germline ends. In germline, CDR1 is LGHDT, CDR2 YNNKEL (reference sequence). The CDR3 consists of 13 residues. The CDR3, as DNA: TGTGCCAGCAGCACGCGCCCGGTCTACGAGCAGTACTTC. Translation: CASSTRPVYEQYF.

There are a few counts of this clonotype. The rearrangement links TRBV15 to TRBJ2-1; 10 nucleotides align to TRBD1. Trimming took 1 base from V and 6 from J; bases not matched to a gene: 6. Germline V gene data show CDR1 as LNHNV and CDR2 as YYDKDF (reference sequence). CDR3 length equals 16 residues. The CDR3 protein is CATSRARTGGFNEQFF. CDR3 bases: TGTGCCACCAGCAGAGCAAGGACAGGGGGTTTCAATGAGCAGTTCTTC.

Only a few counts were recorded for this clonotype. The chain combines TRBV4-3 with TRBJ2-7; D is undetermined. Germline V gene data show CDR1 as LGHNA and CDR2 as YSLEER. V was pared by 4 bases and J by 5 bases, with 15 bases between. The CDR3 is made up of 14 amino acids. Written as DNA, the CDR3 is TGCGCCAGCAGCCGCTCCATGGCGGTGGACGAGCAGTACTTC. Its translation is CASSRSMAVDEQYF.

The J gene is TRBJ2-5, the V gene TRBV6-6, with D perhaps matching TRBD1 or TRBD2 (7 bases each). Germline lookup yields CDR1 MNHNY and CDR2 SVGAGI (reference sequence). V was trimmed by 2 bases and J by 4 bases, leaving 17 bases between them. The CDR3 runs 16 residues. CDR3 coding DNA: TGTGCCAGCAGTTACCCGCTGGGAGGGGGCTCAGAGACCCAGTACTTC. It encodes CASSYPLGGGSETQYF.

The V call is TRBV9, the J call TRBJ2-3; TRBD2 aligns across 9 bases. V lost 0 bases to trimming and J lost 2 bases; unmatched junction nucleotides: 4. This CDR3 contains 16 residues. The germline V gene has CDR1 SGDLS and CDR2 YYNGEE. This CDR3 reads CASSVAAGGYTDTQYF. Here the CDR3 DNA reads TGTGCCAGCAGCGTAGCGGCGGGAGGGTACACAGATACGCAGTATTTT.

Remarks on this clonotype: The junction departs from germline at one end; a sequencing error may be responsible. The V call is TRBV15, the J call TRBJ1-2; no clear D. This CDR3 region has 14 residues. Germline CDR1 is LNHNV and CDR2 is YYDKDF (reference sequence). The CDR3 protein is CATGRVGTAYGYTF. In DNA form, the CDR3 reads TGTGCCACCGGCAGAGTAGGCACAGCGTATGGCTACACCTTC. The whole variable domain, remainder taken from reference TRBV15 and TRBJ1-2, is DAMVIQNPRYQVTQFGKPVTLSCSQTLNHNVMYWYQQKSSQAPKLLFHYYDKDFNNEADTPDNFQSRRPNTSFCFLDIRSPGLGDTAMYLCATGRVGTAYGYTFGSGTRLTVV.

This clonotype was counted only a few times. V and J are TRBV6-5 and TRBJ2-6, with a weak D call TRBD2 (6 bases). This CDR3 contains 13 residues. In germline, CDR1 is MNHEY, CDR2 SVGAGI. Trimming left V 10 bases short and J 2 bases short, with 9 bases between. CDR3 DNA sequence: TGTGCCACCGGGGGTACTGGGGCCAACGTCCTGACTTTC. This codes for CATGGTGANVLTF.

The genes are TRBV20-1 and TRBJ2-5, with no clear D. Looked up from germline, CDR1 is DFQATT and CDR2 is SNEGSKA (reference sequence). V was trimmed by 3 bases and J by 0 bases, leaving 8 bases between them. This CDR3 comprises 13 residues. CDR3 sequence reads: CSASLAYQETQYF. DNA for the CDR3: TGCAGTGCTAGTTTGGCGTACCAAGAGACCCAGTACTTC.